The 2 T cell receptor beta chains below come from one sample, sequenced in a study of blood T cell repertoires in COVID-19 (dated by TCRdb to the early 2020s). The method behind the library was the immunoSEQ multiplex PCR assay. TCRdb carries this immuneACCESS record with in-frame sequences only. Its versions omit some clonotypes, under half of them owing to an unresolved V gene in the studies checked, with the rest unexplained. The sample table records 150,000 or so clones; 81% of these occur just once. The ten largest clones take up about 5% of the sample. The specimen sequenced was PBMCs or T cells enriched from blood (not recorded which). The source is a woman aged 40-49 years with acute COVID-19.

This sequence joins TRBV5-1 and TRBJ1-5, with D possibly TRBD1 on 5 matching bases. The germline V and J ends were trimmed by 4 bases and 3 bases, with 14 bases remaining between them. The CDR3 extends over 15 amino acids. Germline CDR1 SGHRS, CDR2 YFSETQ. DNA for the CDR3: TGCGCCAGCAGCCAGGACCCAGGGAACAATCAGCCCCAGCATTTT. Its translation: CASSQDPGNNQPQHF.

V and J are TRBV7-9 and TRBJ2-7, with D perhaps matching TRBD2 (5 bases). The CDR3 is 13 amino acids. The ends were cut back, 0 bases at V and 5 bases at J, with 8 bases in the middle. Germline CDR1 SEHNR, CDR2 FQNEAQ (reference sequence). The CDR3 DNA sequence: TGTGCCAGCAGCTTAGCGGGAGTGAACGAGCAGTACGTC. Protein: CASSLAGVNEQYV.